Described below is a single T cell receptor beta chain sequence and its context. Some clones are missing from TCRdb's copy, which holds only in-frame ones; the method was immunoSEQ multiplex PCR. This repertoire shows under 250,000 clones, approximately 90% found once; its top ten account for roughly 12%. The entry originates in a study of blood T cell repertoires in COVID-19. The CDR3 extends over 16 amino acids. The germline gives CDR1 LGHNA, CDR2 YNFKEQ. Trimming shortened V by 5 bases and J by 0 bases, and 15 bases separated the two germline ends. This TCR derives from a man aged 50-60 years with COVID-19, enrolled during active disease. The chain carries TRBV4-2 and TRBJ2-3; D not resolved. Sequencing used peripheral blood. This CDR3 is CASSVSRGQSTDTQYF. The CDR3 region has the DNA TGTGCCAGCAGCGTATCTAGAGGCCAAAGCACAGATACGCAGTATTTT.